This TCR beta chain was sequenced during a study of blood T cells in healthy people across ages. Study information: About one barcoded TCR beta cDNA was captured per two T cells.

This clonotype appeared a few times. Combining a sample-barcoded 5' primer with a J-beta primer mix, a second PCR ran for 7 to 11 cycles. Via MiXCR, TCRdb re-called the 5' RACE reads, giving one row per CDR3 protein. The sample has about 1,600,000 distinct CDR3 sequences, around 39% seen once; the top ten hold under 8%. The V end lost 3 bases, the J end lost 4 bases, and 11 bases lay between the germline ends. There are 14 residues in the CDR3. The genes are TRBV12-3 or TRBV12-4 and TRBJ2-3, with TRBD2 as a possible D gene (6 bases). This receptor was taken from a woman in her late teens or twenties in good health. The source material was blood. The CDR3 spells CASSLTSSPDTQYF. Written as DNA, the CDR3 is TGTGCCAGCAGTTTGACTAGTTCCCCAGATACGCAGTATTTT.